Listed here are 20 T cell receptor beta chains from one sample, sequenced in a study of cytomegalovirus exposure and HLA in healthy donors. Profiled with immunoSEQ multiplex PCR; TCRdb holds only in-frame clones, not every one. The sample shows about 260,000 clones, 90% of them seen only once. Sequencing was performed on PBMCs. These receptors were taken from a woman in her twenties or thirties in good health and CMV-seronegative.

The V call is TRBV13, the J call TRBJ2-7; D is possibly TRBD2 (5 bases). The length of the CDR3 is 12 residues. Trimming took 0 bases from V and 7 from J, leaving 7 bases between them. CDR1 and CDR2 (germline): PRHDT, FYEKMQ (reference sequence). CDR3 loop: CASSLGRREQYF. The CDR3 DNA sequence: TGTGCCAGCAGCTTAGGCCGGAGGGAGCAGTACTTC.

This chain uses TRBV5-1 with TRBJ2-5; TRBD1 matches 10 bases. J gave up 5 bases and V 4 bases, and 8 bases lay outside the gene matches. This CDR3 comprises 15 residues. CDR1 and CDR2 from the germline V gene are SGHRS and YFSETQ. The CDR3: CASSPETGGTETQYF. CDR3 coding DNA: TGCGCCAGCAGCCCAGAGACAGGGGGCACGGAGACCCAGTACTTC.

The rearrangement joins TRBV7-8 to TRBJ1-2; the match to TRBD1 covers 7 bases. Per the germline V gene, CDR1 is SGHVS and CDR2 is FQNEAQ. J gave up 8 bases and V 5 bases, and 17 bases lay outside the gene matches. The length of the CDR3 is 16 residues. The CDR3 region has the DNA TGTGCCAGCAGCCGCAATAGAACAGGGGTTTTTGGAGGCTACACCTTC. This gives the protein CASSRNRTGVFGGYTF.

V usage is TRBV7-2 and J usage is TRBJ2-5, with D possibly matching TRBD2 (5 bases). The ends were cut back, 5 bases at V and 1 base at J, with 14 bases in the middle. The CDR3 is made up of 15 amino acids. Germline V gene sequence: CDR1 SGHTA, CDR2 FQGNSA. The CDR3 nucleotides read TGTGCCAGCAGCCCACGACTACGGGCCCAAGAGACCCAGTACTTC. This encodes CASSPRLRAQETQYF.

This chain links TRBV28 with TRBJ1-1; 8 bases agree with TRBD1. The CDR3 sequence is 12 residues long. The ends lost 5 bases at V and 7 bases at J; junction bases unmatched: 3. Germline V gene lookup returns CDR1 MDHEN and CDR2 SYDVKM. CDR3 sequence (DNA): TGTGCCAGCAGTCCTGACAGGGGTGAAGCTTTCTTT. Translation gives CASSPDRGEAFF. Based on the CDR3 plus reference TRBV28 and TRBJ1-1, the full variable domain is DVKVTQSSRYLVKRTGEKVFLECVQDMDHENMFWYRQDPGLGLRLIYFSYDVKMKEKGDIPEGYSVSREKKERFSLILESASTNQTSMYLCASSPDRGEAFFGQGTRLTVV.

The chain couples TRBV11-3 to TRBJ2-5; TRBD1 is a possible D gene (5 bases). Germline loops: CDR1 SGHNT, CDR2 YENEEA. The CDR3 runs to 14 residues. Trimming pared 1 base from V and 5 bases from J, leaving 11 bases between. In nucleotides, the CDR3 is TGTGCCAGCAGCTTAGCCCTAGGGGTGGAGACCCAGTACTTC. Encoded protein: CASSLALGVETQYF.

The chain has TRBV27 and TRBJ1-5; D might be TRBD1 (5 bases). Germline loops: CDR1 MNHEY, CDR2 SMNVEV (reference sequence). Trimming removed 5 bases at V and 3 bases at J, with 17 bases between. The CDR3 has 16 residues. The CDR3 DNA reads TGTGCCAGCAGTCTTACTACGGGGGGGTACAATCAGCCCCAGCATTTT. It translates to CASSLTTGGYNQPQHF.

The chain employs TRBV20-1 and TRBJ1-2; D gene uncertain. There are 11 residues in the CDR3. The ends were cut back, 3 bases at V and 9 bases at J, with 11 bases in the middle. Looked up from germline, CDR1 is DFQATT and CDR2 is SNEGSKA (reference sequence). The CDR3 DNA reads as TGCAGTGCTAGCGGGGATTTAAGCTACACCTTC. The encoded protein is CSASGDLSYTF.

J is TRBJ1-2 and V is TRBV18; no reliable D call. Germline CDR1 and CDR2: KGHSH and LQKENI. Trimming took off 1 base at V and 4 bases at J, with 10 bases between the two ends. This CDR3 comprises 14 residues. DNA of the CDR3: TGTGCCAGCTCACCACAGGTGGAAGCCTATGGCTACACCTTC. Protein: CASSPQVEAYGYTF.

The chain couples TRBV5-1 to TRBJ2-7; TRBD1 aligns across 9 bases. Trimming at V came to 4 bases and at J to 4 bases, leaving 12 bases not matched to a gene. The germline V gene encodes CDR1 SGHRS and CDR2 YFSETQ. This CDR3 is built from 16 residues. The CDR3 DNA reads TGCGCCAGCAGCCCGGTTGTAGGACAGGGGAGGTACGAGCAGTACTTC. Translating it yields CASSPVVGQGRYEQYF. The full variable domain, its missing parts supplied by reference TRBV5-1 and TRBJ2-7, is KAGVTQTPRYLIKTRGQQVTLSCSPISGHRSVSWYQQTPGQGLQFLFEYFSETQRNKGNFPGRFSGRQFSNSRSEMNVSTLELGDSALYLCASSPVVGQGRYEQYFGPGTRLTVT.

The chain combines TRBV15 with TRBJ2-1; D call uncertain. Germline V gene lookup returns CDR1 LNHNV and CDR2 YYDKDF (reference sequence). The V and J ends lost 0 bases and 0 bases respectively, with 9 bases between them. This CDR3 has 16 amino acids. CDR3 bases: TGTGCCACCAGCAGAGATAGGGCTAACTCCTACAATGAGCAGTTCTTC. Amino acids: CATSRDRANSYNEQFF.

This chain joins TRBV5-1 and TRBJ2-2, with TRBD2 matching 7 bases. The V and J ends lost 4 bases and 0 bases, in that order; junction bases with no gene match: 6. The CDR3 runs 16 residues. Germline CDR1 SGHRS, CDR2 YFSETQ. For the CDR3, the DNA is TGCGCCAGCAGCCGGACTAGAGACGCGAACACCGGGGAGCTGTTTTTT. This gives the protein CASSRTRDANTGELFF. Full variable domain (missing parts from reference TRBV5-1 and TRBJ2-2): KAGVTQTPRYLIKTRGQQVTLSCSPISGHRSVSWYQQTPGQGLQFLFEYFSETQRNKGNFPGRFSGRQFSNSRSEMNVSTLELGDSALYLCASSRTRDANTGELFFGEGSRLTVL.

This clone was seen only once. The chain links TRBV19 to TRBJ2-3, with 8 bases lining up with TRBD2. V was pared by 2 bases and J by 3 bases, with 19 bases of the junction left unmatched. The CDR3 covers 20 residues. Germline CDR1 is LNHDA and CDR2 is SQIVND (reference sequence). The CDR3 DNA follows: TGTGCCAGTAGTATAACCAGGGGAAACCTTGGACTAGCACAGACAGATACGCAGTATTTT. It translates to CASSITRGNLGLAQTDTQYF. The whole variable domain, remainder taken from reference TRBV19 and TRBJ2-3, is DGGITQSPKYLFRKEGQNVTLSCEQNLNHDAMYWYRQDPGQGLRLIYYSQIVNDFQKGDIAEGYSVSREKKESFPLTVTSAQKNPTAFYLCASSITRGNLGLAQTDTQYFGPGTRLTVL.

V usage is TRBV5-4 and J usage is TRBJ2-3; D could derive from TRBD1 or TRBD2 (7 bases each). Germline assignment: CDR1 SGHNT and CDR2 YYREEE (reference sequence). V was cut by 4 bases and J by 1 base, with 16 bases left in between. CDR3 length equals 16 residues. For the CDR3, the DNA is TGTGCCAGCAGCCTCTACAGGGGAGGGGGCACAGATACGCAGTATTTT. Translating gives CASSLYRGGGTDTQYF.

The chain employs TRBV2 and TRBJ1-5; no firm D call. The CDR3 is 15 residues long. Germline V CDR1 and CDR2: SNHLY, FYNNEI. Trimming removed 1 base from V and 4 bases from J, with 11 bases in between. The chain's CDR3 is CASSEVSVKNQPQHF. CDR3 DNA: TGTGCCAGCAGTGAAGTGTCAGTTAAAAATCAGCCCCAGCATTTT.

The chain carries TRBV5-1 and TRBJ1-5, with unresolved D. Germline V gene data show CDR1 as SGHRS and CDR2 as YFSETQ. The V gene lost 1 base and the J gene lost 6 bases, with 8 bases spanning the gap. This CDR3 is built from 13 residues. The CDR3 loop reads CASSLTGFQPQHF. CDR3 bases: TGCGCCAGCAGCTTGACCGGGTTTCAGCCCCAGCATTTT.

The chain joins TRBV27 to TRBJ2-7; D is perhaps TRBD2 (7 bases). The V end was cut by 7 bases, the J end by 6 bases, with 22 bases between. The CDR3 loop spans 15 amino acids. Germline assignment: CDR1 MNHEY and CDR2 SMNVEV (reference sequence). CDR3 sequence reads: CASMLGLSRGGEQYF. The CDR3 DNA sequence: TGTGCCAGCATGTTGGGACTATCGCGAGGGGGCGAGCAGTACTTC.

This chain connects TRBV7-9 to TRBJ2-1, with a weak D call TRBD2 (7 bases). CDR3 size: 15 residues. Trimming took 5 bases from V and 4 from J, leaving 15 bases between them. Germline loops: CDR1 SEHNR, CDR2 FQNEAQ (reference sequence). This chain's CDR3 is CASSPRGGLYNEQFF. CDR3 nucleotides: TGTGCCAGCAGCCCCAGGGGAGGGCTTTACAATGAGCAGTTCTTC.

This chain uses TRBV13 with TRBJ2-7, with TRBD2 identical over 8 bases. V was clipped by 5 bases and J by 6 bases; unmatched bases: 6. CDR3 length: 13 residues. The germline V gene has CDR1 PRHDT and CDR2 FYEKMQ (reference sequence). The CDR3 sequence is CASSPHREGEQYF. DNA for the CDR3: TGTGCCAGCAGCCCCCACCGGGAGGGCGAGCAGTACTTC.

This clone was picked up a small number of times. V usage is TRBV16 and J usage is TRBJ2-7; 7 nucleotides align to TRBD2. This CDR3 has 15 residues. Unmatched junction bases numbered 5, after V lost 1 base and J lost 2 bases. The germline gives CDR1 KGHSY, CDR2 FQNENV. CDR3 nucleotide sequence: TGTGCCAGCAGCCAATGGCGCGGGAGCGCCTACGAGCAGTACTTC. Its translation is CASSQWRGSAYEQYF.